Below, 4 T cell receptor beta chains from the same sample are listed, as sequenced in a study of high-grade serous ovarian cancer treatment subgroups. TCRdb's copy holds only in-frame clones and misses some; the assay was immunoSEQ multiplex PCR. The sample carries roughly 20,000 clones, around 72% recorded once. The tumor samples were collected prior to definitive surgery or chemotherapy. The specimen sequenced was tumor tissue. The receptors stem from a human donor with high-grade serous ovarian cancer.

In this sample, this clone turned up a few times. The chain joins TRBV30 to TRBJ1-2; D unclear. V lost 3 bases and J 4 bases, leaving 12 bases between the germline ends. Germline loops: CDR1 GTSNPN, CDR2 SVGIG (reference sequence). The CDR3 has 13 residues. The CDR3 spells CAWRAEGAYGYTF. The CDR3 coding sequence is TGTGCCTGGAGGGCCGAGGGCGCCTATGGCTACACCTTC.

The chain employs TRBV28 and TRBJ1-5; the match to TRBD1 covers 10 bases. CDR3 length: 14 residues. V dropped 5 bases and J dropped 7; count of bases not matched to a gene: 5. Germline CDR1 is MDHEN and CDR2 is SYDVKM. DNA for the CDR3: TGTGCCAGCAGTCAGGGACAGGGGAAACAGCCCCAGCATTTT. It is translated as CASSQGQGKQPQHF.

This clone was found a few times. J is TRBJ1-2 and V is TRBV28; 7 nucleotides agree with TRBD1. The CDR3 contains 13 residues. V was clipped by 6 bases and J by 4 bases; unmatched bases: 5. Germline loops: CDR1 MDHEN, CDR2 SYDVKM. CDR3 sequence (DNA): TGTGCCAGCAGCCAACAGGGGCCCTATGGCTACACCTTC. It codes for CASSQQGPYGYTF.

V usage is TRBV5-4 and J usage is TRBJ2-1; 11 bases map to TRBD2. CDR1 is SGHNT and CDR2 is YYREEE in the germline V gene (reference sequence). The junction had 7 bases not matched to a gene; V was cut back by 4 bases and J by 4 bases. This CDR3 region has 16 residues. In DNA form, the CDR3 reads TGTGCCAGCAGCCGGGGGACTAGCGGCCTTTACAATGAGCAGTTCTTC. Amino acids: CASSRGTSGLYNEQFF.